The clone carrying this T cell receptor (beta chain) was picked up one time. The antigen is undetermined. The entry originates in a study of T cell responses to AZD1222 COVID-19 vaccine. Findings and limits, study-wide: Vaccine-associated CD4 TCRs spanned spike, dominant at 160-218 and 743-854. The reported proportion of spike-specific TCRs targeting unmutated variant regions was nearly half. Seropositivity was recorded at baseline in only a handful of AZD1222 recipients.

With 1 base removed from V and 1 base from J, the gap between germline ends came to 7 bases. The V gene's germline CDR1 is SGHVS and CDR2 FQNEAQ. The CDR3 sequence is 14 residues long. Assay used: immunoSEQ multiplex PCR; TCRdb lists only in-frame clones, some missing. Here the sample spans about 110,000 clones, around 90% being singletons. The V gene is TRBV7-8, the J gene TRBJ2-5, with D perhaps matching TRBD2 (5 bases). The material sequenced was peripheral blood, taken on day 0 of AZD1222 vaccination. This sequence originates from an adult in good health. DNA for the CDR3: TGTGCCAGCAGCTTAGTGGAGGCCCAAGAGACCCAGTACTTC. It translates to CASSLVEAQETQYF.